What follows are 20 T cell receptor beta chains derived from one specimen sequenced in a study of early T cells in non-severe SARS-CoV-2 infection. TCRdb redid the calling of the 5' RACE reads with MiXCR, one entry per CDR3 protein. This sample carries approximately 100,000 distinct CDR3 sequences, less than 15% of them seen once, and the ten largest clones take around 5.8%. Sequencing input: whole blood. The receptors shown here come from an adult who was a healthcare worker with PCR-confirmed SARS-CoV-2 infection or an uninfected control (not recorded which).

The rearrangement uses TRBV29-1 and TRBJ2-3; perhaps TRBD2 as D (6 bases). CDR1 SQVTM and CDR2 ANQGSEA come from the germline V gene. The CDR3 is 15 residues long. V lost 2 bases, J lost 3 bases, and 15 bases lay in between. The CDR3 is CSVERGLTGTDTQYF. The CDR3 nucleotides are TGCAGCGTTGAAAGGGGACTGACCGGGACAGATACGCAGTATTTT.

The chain links TRBV10-3 to TRBJ1-1; TRBD1 matches at 10 bases. Germline V gene sequence: CDR1 ENHRY, CDR2 SYGVKD. The CDR3 loop spans 16 amino acids. Losses at the gene ends were 8 bases for V and 0 bases for J; bases not matched to a gene: 9. Here the CDR3 reads CAIRRQGASVNTEAFF. The DNA of the CDR3 is TGTGCCATCCGTAGACAGGGGGCCTCCGTGAACACTGAAGCTTTCTTT.

DNA for the CDR3: TGCAGTGCTAGCCACGGGACAGGGGTTGGAGAGACCCAGTACTTC. Protein product: CSASHGTGVGETQYF. The J gene is TRBJ2-5, the V gene TRBV20-1; TRBD1 aligns across 10 bases. The germline gives CDR1 DFQATT, CDR2 SNEGSKA (reference sequence). The junction had 8 bases not matched to a gene; V was cut back by 3 bases and J by 4 bases. The CDR3 loop spans 15 amino acids.

CDR3 protein: CASSLYEGGYEQYF. CDR3 DNA sequence: TGCGCCAGCAGCTTGTATGAAGGGGGCTACGAGCAGTACTTC. The gene calls are TRBV5-1 and TRBJ2-7; a weak D match, TRBD1 (6 bases). The CDR3 contains 14 residues. The V and J ends lost 1 base and 3 bases respectively, with 11 bases between them. Germline V lookup: CDR1 SGHRS, CDR2 YFSETQ.

This clonotype was observed a handful of times. The chain recombines TRBV10-3 with TRBJ2-7; TRBD1 agrees at 9 bases. The CDR3 is 14 residues long. CDR1 and CDR2 (germline): ENHRY, SYGVKD. V was clipped by 4 bases and J by 7 bases; unmatched bases: 8. CDR3 region: CAISAGQGFNEQYF. DNA for the CDR3: TGTGCCATCAGTGCCGGACAGGGGTTTAATGAGCAGTACTTC.

This clonotype was counted many times. The chain employs TRBV2 and TRBJ2-5; possibly TRBD1 for D (5 bases). The CDR3 sequence is 14 residues long. Deletions cut 6 bases from V and 5 bases from J, with 16 bases between. Germline CDR1 is SNHLY and CDR2 is FYNNEI. CDR3 residues: CASRNRIRAETQYF. The DNA of the CDR3 is TGTGCCAGCAGGAACAGGATAAGGGCGGAGACCCAGTACTTC.

J is TRBJ2-3 and V is TRBV7-8; D possibly corresponds to TRBD2 (5 bases). Looked up from germline, CDR1 is SGHVS and CDR2 is FQNEAQ. The CDR3 extends over 15 amino acids. Trimming removed 6 bases from V and 3 bases from J, with 16 bases in between. The CDR3 DNA sequence: TGTGCCAGCAGTCAGAGCGGCGTGGTGACAGATACGCAGTATTTT. Translated, it gives CASSQSGVVTDTQYF.

In regard to this clonotype: A read error may be the cause here, since a much bigger clone is one base away. The gene calls are TRBV5-5 and TRBJ1-1; maybe TRBD1 (6 bases). The CDR3 spans 14 residues. CDR1 and CDR2 (germline): SGHKS, YYEKEE (reference sequence). As DNA, the CDR3 is TGTGTCAGCAGCTTGGACCCCAACAGGGATGAAGCTTTCTTT. Translating gives CVSSLDPNRDEAFF.

This chain connects TRBV5-4 to TRBJ2-6; possibly TRBD1 for D (5 bases). V was pared by 2 bases and J by 0 bases, with 15 bases between. Germline V gene lookup returns CDR1 SGHNT and CDR2 YYREEE (reference sequence). This CDR3 has 18 residues. In DNA form, the CDR3 reads TGTGCCAGCAGCTTTGAGGTGGCAGGGTCCTCTGGGGCCAACGTCCTGACTTTC. This gives the protein CASSFEVAGSSGANVLTF.

This clonotype has a count of ten or more. The chain uses TRBV20-1 and TRBJ1-5; 8 bases align to TRBD1. CDR1 is DFQATT, CDR2 SNEGSKA, per germline (reference sequence). The CDR3 length is 13 residues. With 5 bases clipped from V and 6 bases from J, the junction kept 6 bases outside the gene matches. The CDR3 DNA reads as TGCAGTGCTGTGGACAGGGAGGTTCAGCCCCAGCATTTT. This sequence encodes CSAVDREVQPQHF.

This clonotype was observed at least ten times. The chain couples TRBV7-8 to TRBJ2-7, with D possibly matching TRBD1 (6 bases). Looked up from germline, CDR1 is SGHVS and CDR2 is FQNEAQ. CDR3 length: 13 amino acids. Between the trimmed V and J ends, which lost 6 bases and 3 bases, there was a span of 12 bases. CDR3 coding DNA: TGTGCCAGCAGGGAAGGGGGATTCTACGAGCAGTACTTC. Encoded protein: CASREGGFYEQYF.

In this sample, this clonotype turned up a few times. The chain is built from TRBV3-1 and TRBJ2-1; D is undetermined. The CDR3 extends over 14 amino acids. Trimming took 4 bases from V and 2 from J, leaving 9 bases between them. The germline gives CDR1 LGHDT, CDR2 YNNKEL (reference sequence). CDR3 sequence (DNA): TGTGCCAGCAGCCTAAATACAGCCTACAATGAGCAGTTCTTC. Residues: CASSLNTAYNEQFF.

This clonotype was counted a few times. This chain joins TRBV7-2 and TRBJ2-4; D possibly corresponds to TRBD1 (6 bases). This CDR3 contains 16 residues. Trimming pared 5 bases from V and 0 bases from J, leaving 14 bases between. Looked up from germline, CDR1 is SGHTA and CDR2 is FQGNSA. The CDR3, as DNA: TGTGCCAGCAGCCCCACAGGGAAATTAGCCAAAAACATTCAGTACTTC. The encoded protein is CASSPTGKLAKNIQYF.

In this sample, this clonotype turned up a few times. This sequence joins TRBV4-2 and TRBJ2-1, with 7 bases identical to TRBD1. The junction had 12 bases not matched to a gene; V was cut back by 6 bases and J by 10 bases. This CDR3 has 14 amino acids. Germline V lookup: CDR1 LGHNA, CDR2 YNFKEQ. The DNA of the CDR3 is TGTGCCAGCAGGTTCTCTCAGGGGGAGTGGGAGCAGTTCTTC. Translated: CASRFSQGEWEQFF.

The chain joins TRBV6-2 or TRBV6-3 to TRBJ2-5; 9 bases map to TRBD2. Per germline, CDR1 MNHEY and CDR2 SVGEGT. The CDR3 has 15 residues. The V segment lost 3 bases and the J segment 2 bases; nucleotides outside the gene matches: 4. CDR3 protein: CASSYAGGLQETQYF. CDR3 sequence (DNA): TGTGCCAGCAGTTATGCGGGGGGGCTTCAAGAGACCCAGTACTTC.

This clonotype came up a few times. J is TRBJ1-4 and V is TRBV2, with 7 bases aligning to TRBD1. This CDR3 is built from 14 residues. Germline V gives CDR1 SNHLY, CDR2 FYNNEI. V lost 10 bases to trimming and J lost 4 bases; unmatched junction nucleotides: 9. The CDR3 DNA is TGTGCCATCGCGGGTTACAGGGGTAATGAAAAACTGTTTTTT. Protein product: CAIAGYRGNEKLFF.

The chain couples TRBV10-3 to TRBJ2-6; TRBD1 matches 7 bases. The CDR3 totals 17 residues. Unmatched junction bases numbered 16, after V lost 10 bases and J lost 4 bases. Germline values: CDR1 ENHRY, CDR2 SYGVKD. The CDR3 DNA reads as TGTGCCACCCGTAGGAACGAGGGGGCGGCAGGGGCCAACGTCCTGACTTTC. Protein sequence: CATRRNEGAAGANVLTF.

This clonotype was seen a handful of times. The chain couples TRBV5-6 to TRBJ1-5, with TRBD1 as a possible D gene (5 bases). CDR1 and CDR2 (germline): SGHDT, YYEEEE. The CDR3 has 17 amino acids. V lost 4 bases and J lost 6, with 23 bases in between. CDR3 region: CASSPRRGRANPQPQHF. The CDR3, as DNA: TGTGCCAGCAGCCCCCGGCGCGGCAGGGCCAACCCTCAGCCCCAGCATTTT.

This clonotype was found a few times. The rearrangement joins TRBV6-5 to TRBJ2-2; 7 bases line up with TRBD1. With 1 base clipped from V and 0 bases from J, the junction kept 2 bases outside the gene matches. This CDR3 is built from 16 residues. Per the germline V gene, CDR1 is MNHEY and CDR2 is SVGAGI. CDR3: CASSYLGTANTGELFF. The DNA of the CDR3 is TGTGCCAGCAGTTACTTGGGGACAGCGAACACCGGGGAGCTGTTTTTT.

In its sample, this clonotype was seen a few times. The genes are TRBV19 and TRBJ1-5; no definite D call. This CDR3 is built from 15 residues. Germline values: CDR1 LNHDA, CDR2 SQIVND (reference sequence). The V and J ends lost 7 bases and 3 bases respectively, with 16 bases between them. This CDR3 is CASKERRSLNQPQHF. The CDR3 DNA is TGTGCCAGTAAAGAACGGCGAAGCCTCAATCAGCCCCAGCATTTT.